The rows below give T cell receptor beta chains drawn from one sample of a study of spatial heterogeneity in lung cancer. One entry per CDR3 protein results from TCRdb running MiXCR on the 5' RACE reads. Of 3,500 to 5,000 distinct CDR3 sequences in the sample, 10% were seen once. The specimen was lung tumor tissue, collected at surgery. These receptors came from a female donor with early-stage non-small cell lung cancer. Both conserved end residues are part of each CDR3. The D gene is left open where the match is weak. Clone size appears in some rows only: once, few, many, or a class for an expanded clone.

j_gene | abundance | v_gene | d_gene | CDR3aa | CDR3nt
TRBJ1-4 | few | TRBV18 | TRBD1 | CASSPGQLKLFF | TGTGCCAGCTCACCGGGACAGCTAAAACTGTTTTTT
TRBJ1-1 | few | TRBV6-6 | NA | CASSWYTRNTEAFF | TGTGCCAGCAGTTGGTACACACGAAACACTGAAGCTTTCTTT
TRBJ2-3 | medium-sized | TRBV7-3 | TRBD2 | CASSPRTSESTDTQYF | TGTGCCAGCAGCCCGAGGACTAGCGAAAGCACAGATACGCAGTATTTT
TRBJ2-3 | medium-sized | TRBV6-1 | TRBD2 | CASLWGLGVDTQYF | TGTGCCAGCCTATGGGGACTAGGCGTAGATACGCAGTATTTT
TRBJ2-1 | NA | TRBV12-3/TRBV12-4 | TRBD2 | CACSFRTGGEDEQFF | TGTGCCTGCAGTTTCCGGACGGGGGGAGAGGATGAGCAGTTCTTC
TRBJ2-3 | few | TRBV20-1 | NA | CSASTWDGDTQYF | TGCAGTGCTAGTACGTGGGACGGAGATACGCAGTATTTT
TRBJ2-1 | large | TRBV6-5 | NA | CASSYSIVPTRKFF | TGTGCCAGCAGTTACTCGATTGTTCCGACACGGAAGTTCTTC
TRBJ1-1 | hyperexpanded | TRBV20-1 | TRBD1 | CSARDGLRTGTGLGTEAFF | TGCAGTGCTAGAGATGGGCTGAGGACCGGGACAGGGTTAGGGACTGAAGCTTTCTTT
TRBJ2-5 | large | TRBV5-1 | TRBD2 | CASSGLGLAETQYF | TGCGCCAGCAGCGGACTAGGACTAGCGGAGACCCAGTACTTC
TRBJ1-1 | few | TRBV20-1 | TRBD1 | CSARGGQGGRNTEAFF | TGCAGTGCTCGAGGGGGACAGGGTGGGCGGAACACTGAAGCTTTCTTT
TRBJ2-6 | NA | TRBV5-5 | TRBD1 | CASSVTGTERAGANVLTF | TGTGCCAGCAGCGTAACCGGGACAGAAAGGGCTGGGGCCAACGTCCTGACTTTC
TRBJ2-3 | few | TRBV4-2 | NA | CASSQEVAVRTDTQYF | TGTGCCAGCAGCCAAGAGGTCGCGGTCCGCACAGATACGCAGTATTTT
TRBJ2-1 | medium-sized | TRBV9 | TRBD1 | CASSGYRGIDNEQFF | TGTGCCAGCAGCGGGTACAGGGGGATTGACAATGAGCAGTTCTTC
TRBJ1-4 | medium-sized | TRBV28 | NA | CASSDNEKLFF | TGTGCCAGCAGCGATAATGAAAAACTGTTTTTT
TRBJ1-3 | few | TRBV10-3 | NA | CAISLGQLSGNTIYF | TGTGCCATCAGTCTCGGCCAGCTCTCTGGAAACACCATATATTTT
TRBJ2-5 | few | TRBV4-1 | NA | CASSQESIAGEETQYF | TGCGCCAGCAGCCAAGAGTCAATTGCAGGGGAAGAGACCCAGTACTTC
TRBJ2-7 | NA | TRBV12-3/TRBV12-4 | NA | CASSSSLGEQYF | TGTGCCAGCAGTTCCTCATTGGGCGAGCAGTACTTC
TRBJ1-1 | medium-sized | TRBV27 | NA | CASSADSRNTEAFF | TGTGCCAGCAGCGCAGACAGCAGGAACACTGAAGCTTTCTTT
TRBJ2-6 | medium-sized | TRBV7-2 | TRBD1 | CASSSTGPGANVLTF | TGTGCCAGCAGCTCGACAGGGCCTGGGGCCAACGTCCTGACTTTC
TRBJ1-2 | medium-sized | TRBV27 | TRBD1 | CASARQGGNYGYTF | TGTGCCAGTGCCCGACAGGGGGGGAACTATGGCTACACCTTC
TRBJ2-1 | NA | TRBV12-5 | TRBD2 | CASEPPPIGRGVQNEQFF | TGTGCTAGTGAACCACCCCCTATTGGGCGGGGGGTTCAGAATGAGCAGTTCTTC
TRBJ1-1 | few | TRBV7-2 | TRBD1 | CASTGPGQHTEAFF | TGTGCCAGCACCGGACCGGGACAGCACACTGAAGCTTTCTTT
TRBJ1-1 | medium-sized | TRBV4-1 | NA | CASSHETRGGAEAFF | TGCGCCAGCAGCCACGAAACCCGGGGTGGAGCTGAAGCTTTCTTT
TRBJ1-2 | NA | TRBV20-1 | TRBD1 | CSARVPQGSYGYTF | TGCAGTGCTAGAGTTCCACAGGGGTCCTATGGCTACACCTTC
TRBJ1-1 | few | TRBV18 | NA | CASSPTGRVNTEAFF | TGTGCCAGCTCACCTACGGGGCGCGTGAACACTGAAGCTTTCTTT
TRBJ2-7 | medium-sized | TRBV6-2/TRBV6-3 | TRBD1 | CASSSWTGFYEQYF | TGTGCCAGCAGTTCGTGGACAGGGTTCTACGAGCAGTACTTC
TRBJ2-5 | medium-sized | TRBV7-2 | TRBD2 | CASSSRERGQKTQYF | TGTGCCAGCAGCTCCCGAGAGCGGGGGCAAAAGACCCAGTACTTC